Shown below are 27 T cell receptor beta chains from a single sample sequenced in a study of blood T cell repertoires in COVID-19. TCRdb's copy holds only in-frame clones and misses some; the assay was immunoSEQ multiplex PCR. The sample contains 83,000 or so clones, around nine tenths of which appear only once. The sample taken for sequencing was peripheral blood. These receptors all stem from a man aged 80 or over with active or convalescent COVID-19.

This rearrangement joins TRBV3-1 (or the pseudogene TRBV3-2) to TRBJ1-1, with 7 bases lining up with TRBD1. The germline V gene encodes CDR1 LGHDT and CDR2 YNNKEL (reference sequence). V shed 7 bases and J 8 bases; nucleotides not matched to a gene: 7. This CDR3 is built from 12 residues. The CDR3 DNA is TGTGCCAGCAAGCATCAGACAGGGGAAGCTTTCTTT. It yields the protein CASKHQTGEAFF.

V usage is TRBV19 and J usage is TRBJ2-4; D call uncertain. V was shortened by 6 bases and J by 4 bases, with 10 bases between the two germline ends. The germline CDR1 and CDR2 sequences are LNHDA and SQIVND (reference sequence). The CDR3 length is 13 residues. CDR3 sequence (DNA): TGTGCCAGTAGGGTCAGGATTAAAAACATTCAGTACTTC. It is translated as CASRVRIKNIQYF.

V usage is TRBV7-9 and J usage is TRBJ1-3, with D possibly being TRBD1 (6 bases). This CDR3 has 17 residues. Deletions cut 5 bases from V and 4 bases from J, with 21 bases between. CDR1 is SEHNR and CDR2 is FQNEAQ in the germline V gene (reference sequence). The CDR3 DNA is TGTGCCAGCAGCGCTGCAAGAGGGGACACGGCCGGAAACACCATATATTTT. Translation gives CASSAARGDTAGNTIYF. Full variable domain (remainder filled in from reference TRBV7-9 and TRBJ1-3): DTGVSQNPRHKITKRGQNVTFRCDPISEHNRLYWYRQTLGQGPEFLTYFQNEAQLEKSRLLSDRFSAERPKGSFSTLEIQRTEQGDSAMYLCASSAARGDTAGNTIYFGEGSWLTVV.

CDR3 coding DNA: TGCGCCAGCTGGGCAGGGCCTAGCACAGATACGCAGTATTTT. This sequence encodes CASWAGPSTDTQYF. This chain links TRBV5-1 with TRBJ2-3; tentatively, D is TRBD1 (5 bases). The CDR3 runs 14 residues. V was pared by 7 bases and J by 0 bases, with 12 bases between. Germline lookup yields CDR1 SGHRS and CDR2 YFSETQ.

The rearrangement joins TRBV24-1 to TRBJ1-5; 9 bases are a match to TRBD1. V was pared by 7 bases and J by 6 bases, with 9 bases of the junction left unmatched. The CDR3 consists of 15 residues. CDR1 and CDR2 from the germline V gene are KGHDR and SFDVKD. Here the CDR3 reads CATSPGTGNAQPQHF. The CDR3 nucleotides read TGTGCCACCAGCCCCGGGACAGGGAATGCTCAGCCCCAGCATTTT.

The V call is TRBV5-1, the J call TRBJ2-2; possibly TRBD1 for D (6 bases). The V gene's germline CDR1 is SGHRS and CDR2 YFSETQ. V shed 4 bases and J shed 0 bases, with 10 bases lying between them. CDR3 length: 15 residues. CDR3 protein: CASSLAGANTGELFF. The CDR3 DNA reads as TGCGCCAGCAGCCTAGCAGGGGCGAACACCGGGGAGCTGTTTTTT.

The chain links TRBV10-1 to TRBJ1-5; no definite D call. Germline lookup yields CDR1 WNHNN and CDR2 SYGVQD (reference sequence). V lost 4 bases and J lost 1, with 2 bases in between. The CDR3 extends over 12 amino acids. CDR3 loop: CASSASNQPQHF. The CDR3 bases are TGCGCCAGCAGTGCAAGCAATCAGCCCCAGCATTTT.

The chain has TRBV5-1 and TRBJ2-3; TRBD1 is a possible D gene (5 bases). Germline assignment: CDR1 SGHRS and CDR2 YFSETQ. CDR3 length: 14 residues. V lost 4 bases to trimming and J lost 0 bases, with 9 bases between them. The CDR3 reads CASSTGRSTDTQYF. For the CDR3, the DNA is TGCGCCAGCAGCACAGGACGAAGCACAGATACGCAGTATTTT.

This clone was seen more than once but under ten times. The chain links TRBV18 to TRBJ1-1; 8 bases match TRBD1. Looked up from germline, CDR1 is KGHSH and CDR2 is LQKENI. The CDR3 runs to 13 residues. With 3 bases clipped from V and 3 bases from J, the junction kept 0 bases outside the gene matches. This chain's CDR3 is CASSPTGDTEAFF. CDR3 DNA sequence: TGTGCCAGCTCACCGACAGGGGACACTGAAGCTTTCTTT.

The genes are TRBV6-5 and TRBJ1-1; D is possibly TRBD1 (5 bases). Between the trimmed V and J ends, which lost 6 bases and 5 bases, there was a span of 19 bases. The germline CDR1 and CDR2 sequences are MNHEY and SVGAGI. The CDR3 runs 15 residues. For the CDR3, the DNA is TGTGCCAGCAGGGGCAGGACACAAATGGGGACTGAAGCTTTCTTT. Its protein is CASRGRTQMGTEAFF.

V is TRBV29-1 and J is TRBJ2-1; a possible D gene is TRBD1 (6 bases). Trimming removed 3 bases at V and 5 bases at J, with 20 bases between. The CDR3 has 16 residues. Germline lookup yields CDR1 SQVTM and CDR2 ANQGSEA. CDR3 nucleotide sequence: TGCAGCGTTGAGGGCCCCCAGGGGATTTGGGACAATGAGCAGTTCTTC. It is translated as CSVEGPQGIWDNEQFF.

The rearrangement uses TRBV4-2 and TRBJ1-1; no reliable D call. Trimming pared 1 base from V and 4 bases from J, leaving 10 bases between. This CDR3 comprises 14 residues. Germline V lookup: CDR1 LGHNA, CDR2 YNFKEQ. CDR3 sequence: CASSQGRRGTEAFF. CDR3 nucleotides: TGTGCCAGCAGCCAAGGGAGGCGGGGCACTGAAGCTTTCTTT.

The CDR3 loop reads CASSPSMEAYSNQPQHF. The CDR3 DNA is TGTGCCAGCAGCCCTAGTATGGAGGCCTATAGCAATCAGCCCCAGCATTTT. J is TRBJ1-5 and V is TRBV6-2 or TRBV6-3; D unresolved. The CDR3 totals 17 residues. The germline V and J ends were trimmed by 6 bases and 0 bases, with 18 bases remaining between them. CDR1 and CDR2 from the germline V gene are MNHEY and SVGEGT.

The gene calls are TRBV19 and TRBJ1-3; no clear D gene. Trimming left V 3 bases short and J 0 bases short, with 9 bases between. This CDR3 region has 15 residues. Germline lookup yields CDR1 LNHDA and CDR2 SQIVND (reference sequence). This CDR3 reads CASSILVDSGNTIYF. The CDR3 DNA follows: TGTGCCAGTAGTATCCTAGTAGACTCTGGAAACACCATATATTTT.

V usage is TRBV14 and J usage is TRBJ2-6; TRBD2 matches at 13 bases. Germline values: CDR1 SGHDN, CDR2 FVKESK. Trimming at V came to 4 bases and at J to 2 bases, leaving 5 bases not matched to a gene. This CDR3 is built from 18 residues. In nucleotides, the CDR3 is TGTGCCAGCAGCCGGCGACTAGCGGGAGGCCCTGGGGCCAACGTCCTGACTTTC. Protein product: CASSRRLAGGPGANVLTF.

V gene TRBV4-2 combines with J gene TRBJ2-3; 10 bases map to TRBD2. The CDR3 is made up of 18 amino acids. CDR1 and CDR2 (germline): LGHNA, YNFKEQ. The ends lost 2 bases at V and 6 bases at J; junction bases unmatched: 14. The CDR3 nucleotides are TGTGCCAGCAGCCAAATCGGTGGGCCTAGCGGGAGCGGCGATACGCAGTATTTT. Its protein is CASSQIGGPSGSGDTQYF.

The chain combines TRBV5-1 with TRBJ2-2; maybe TRBD2 (6 bases). Germline CDR1 SGHRS, CDR2 YFSETQ. V gave up 7 bases and J gave up 4 bases, with 14 bases separating them. The CDR3 is made up of 14 amino acids. The DNA for the CDR3 is TGCGCCAGCGGTCTTGCTAGCGCCACCGGGGAGCTGTTTTTT. Encoded protein: CASGLASATGELFF. The whole variable domain, filled in from reference TRBV5-1 and TRBJ2-2, reads KAGVTQTPRYLIKTRGQQVTLSCSPISGHRSVSWYQQTPGQGLQFLFEYFSETQRNKGNFPGRFSGRQFSNSRSEMNVSTLELGDSALYLCASGLASATGELFFGEGSRLTVL.

CDR3 region: CASSLGTSGSGAYEQYV. CDR3 nucleotides: TGTGCCAGCAGCTTAGGGACTAGCGGGAGTGGGGCCTACGAGCAGTACGTC. This chain joins TRBV11-2 and TRBJ2-7, with 13 bases lining up with TRBD2. V lost 1 base to trimming and J lost 2 bases; unmatched junction nucleotides: 5. The CDR3 loop spans 17 amino acids. Per germline, CDR1 SGHAT and CDR2 FQNNGV.

The chain is built from TRBV13 and TRBJ1-1; 10 nucleotides line up with TRBD1. This CDR3 contains 15 residues. V lost 5 bases to trimming and J lost 1 base; unmatched junction nucleotides: 4. Germline CDR1 PRHDT, CDR2 FYEKMQ (reference sequence). The CDR3 reads CASSGRDRGNTEAFF. DNA of the CDR3: TGTGCCAGCAGCGGGAGGGACAGGGGGAACACTGAAGCTTTCTTT. The whole variable domain, filled in from reference TRBV13 and TRBJ1-1, reads AAGVIQSPRHLIKEKRETATLKCYPIPRHDTVYWYQQGPGQDPQFLISFYEKMQSDKGSIPDRFSAQQFSDYHSELNMSSLELGDSALYFCASSGRDRGNTEAFFGQGTRLTVV.

The chain combines TRBV5-1 with TRBJ2-7; TRBD2 is a possible D gene (6 bases). The CDR3 spans 14 residues. Germline CDR1 and CDR2: SGHRS and YFSETQ. V dropped 1 base and J dropped 3 bases, with 11 bases sitting between them. The CDR3 sequence: CASSLFPGDYEQYV. In DNA form, the CDR3 reads TGCGCCAGCAGCTTGTTCCCGGGGGACTACGAGCAGTACGTC.

The chain couples TRBV11-3 to TRBJ2-5; D gene ambiguous. V was clipped by 1 base and J by 7 bases, with 10 bases between them. The CDR3 spans 13 residues. Looked up from germline, CDR1 is SGHNT and CDR2 is YENEEA. The DNA of the CDR3 is TGTGCCAGCAGCTTAGTGGGCGCGCGGACCCAGTACTTC. Translating it yields CASSLVGARTQYF. Together with reference TRBV11-3 and TRBJ2-5, the CDR3 gives the full variable domain: EAGVVQSPRYKIIEKKQPVAFWCNPISGHNTLYWYLQNLGQGPELLIRYENEEAVDDSQLPKDRFSAERLKGVDSTLKIQPAELGDSAVYLCASSLVGARTQYFGPGTRLLVL.

The chain couples TRBV9 to TRBJ2-5, with a weak D call TRBD2 (5 bases). The V and J ends lost 4 bases and 4 bases respectively, with 11 bases between them. The CDR3 loop spans 13 amino acids. Germline CDR1 SGDLS, CDR2 YYNGEE. CDR3 amino acids: CASSFQAGETQYF. In DNA, the CDR3 is TGTGCCAGCAGCTTCCAGGCGGGAGAGACCCAGTACTTC.

This rearrangement joins TRBV6-5 to TRBJ1-4, with D perhaps TRBD1 (6 bases). CDR3 length equals 15 residues. The V end was cut by 0 bases, the J end by 8 bases, with 13 bases between. Germline V gene lookup returns CDR1 MNHEY and CDR2 SVGAGI. The CDR3 reads CASSYSRGLREKLFF. CDR3 coding DNA: TGTGCCAGCAGTTACTCGAGGGGGTTGAGAGAAAAACTGTTTTTT.

The chain carries TRBV4-2 and TRBJ2-1, with TRBD2 identical over 11 bases. There are 18 residues in the CDR3. Germline V gene data show CDR1 as LGHNA and CDR2 as YNFKEQ. Trimming at V came to 5 bases and at J to 2 bases, leaving 11 bases not matched to a gene. The CDR3 loop reads CASSFQTGSGGAYNEQFF. CDR3 coding DNA: TGTGCCAGCAGCTTTCAGACGGGTAGCGGGGGGGCCTACAATGAGCAGTTCTTC.

The CDR3 DNA sequence: TGTGCCAGCAGCCGGGCGGCGGGTAGCGATCGTATCACCGGGGAGCTGTTTTTT. The encoded protein is CASSRAAGSDRITGELFF. The rearrangement uses TRBV3-1 (or the pseudogene TRBV3-2) and TRBJ2-2; D possibly corresponds to TRBD2 (5 bases). The germline V gene encodes CDR1 LGHDT and CDR2 YNNKEL (reference sequence). This CDR3 contains 18 residues. V shed 4 bases and J shed 4 bases, with 22 bases lying between them.

The V call is TRBV29-1, the J call TRBJ2-1; no clear D gene. The CDR3 is made up of 12 amino acids. Germline V gene lookup returns CDR1 SQVTM and CDR2 ANQGSEA. Trimming cost V 6 bases and J 4 bases, with 10 bases left between them. The CDR3 DNA is TGCAGCGTGGGTGACTTGTACAATGAGCAGTTCTTC. Translation: CSVGDLYNEQFF.

The chain has TRBV15 and TRBJ1-5, with TRBD1 identical over 8 bases. Trimming took 4 bases from V and 1 from J; bases not matched to a gene: 12. This CDR3 spans 18 amino acids. CDR1 and CDR2 from the germline V gene are LNHNV and YYDKDF (reference sequence). The CDR3 DNA sequence: TGTGCCACCAGCATCACGATTACAGGGGGACTGAGCAATCAGCCCCAGCATTTT. Protein sequence: CATSITITGGLSNQPQHF.